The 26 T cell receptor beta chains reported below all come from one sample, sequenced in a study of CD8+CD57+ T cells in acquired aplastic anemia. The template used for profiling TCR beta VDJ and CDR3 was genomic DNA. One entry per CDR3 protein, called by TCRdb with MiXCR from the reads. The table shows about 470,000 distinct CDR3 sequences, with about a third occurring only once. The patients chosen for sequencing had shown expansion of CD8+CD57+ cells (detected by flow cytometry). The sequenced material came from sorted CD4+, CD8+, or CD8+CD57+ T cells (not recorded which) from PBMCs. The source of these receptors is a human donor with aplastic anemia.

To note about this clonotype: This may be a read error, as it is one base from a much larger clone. The DNA of the CDR3 is TGCAGCGTTGAAAGAGGTGAAATTCAGTACTTC. This encodes CSVERGEIQYF. The gene calls are TRBV29-1 and TRBJ2-4; D call uncertain. The CDR3 is 11 amino acids. Deletions cut 2 bases from V and 10 bases from J, with 9 bases between. Germline V CDR1 and CDR2: SQVTM, ANQGSEA.

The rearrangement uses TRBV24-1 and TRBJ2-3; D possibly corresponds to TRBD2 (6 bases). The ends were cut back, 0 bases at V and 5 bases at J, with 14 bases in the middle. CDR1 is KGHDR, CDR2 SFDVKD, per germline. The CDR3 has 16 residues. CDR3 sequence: CATSDLSPLAQDTQYF. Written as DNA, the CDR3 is TGTGCCACCAGTGATTTGAGTCCACTAGCACAAGATACGCAGTATTTT.

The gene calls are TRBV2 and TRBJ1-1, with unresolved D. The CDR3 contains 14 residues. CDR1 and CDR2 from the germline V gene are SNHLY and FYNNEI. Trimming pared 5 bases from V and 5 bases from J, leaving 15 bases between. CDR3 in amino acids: CASSYLALGTEAFF. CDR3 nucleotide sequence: TGTGCCAGCAGTTACCTCGCCCTGGGGACTGAAGCTTTCTTT.

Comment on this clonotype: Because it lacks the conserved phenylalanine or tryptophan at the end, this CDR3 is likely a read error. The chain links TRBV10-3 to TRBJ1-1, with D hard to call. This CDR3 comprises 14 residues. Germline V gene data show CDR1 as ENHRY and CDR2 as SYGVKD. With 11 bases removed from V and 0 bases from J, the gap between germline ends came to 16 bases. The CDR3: CAPPLCRLNTEAFV. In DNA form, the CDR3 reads TGTGCCCCTCCACTCTGCCGATTGAACACTGAAGCTTTCGTT.

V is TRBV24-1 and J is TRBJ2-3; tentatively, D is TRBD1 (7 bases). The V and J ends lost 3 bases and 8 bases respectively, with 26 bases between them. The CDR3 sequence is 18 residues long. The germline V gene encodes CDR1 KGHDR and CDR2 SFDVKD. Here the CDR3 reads CATSDTASGTAMGGTQYF. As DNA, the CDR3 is TGTGCCACCAGTGATACTGCTTCCGGGACAGCCATGGGGGGTACGCAGTATTTT.

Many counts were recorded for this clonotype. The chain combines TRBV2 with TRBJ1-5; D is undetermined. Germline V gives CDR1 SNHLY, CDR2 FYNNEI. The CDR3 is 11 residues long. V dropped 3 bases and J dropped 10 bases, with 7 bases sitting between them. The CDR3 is CASSEGYPQHF. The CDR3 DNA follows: TGTGCCAGCAGTGAGGGTTATCCCCAGCATTTT.

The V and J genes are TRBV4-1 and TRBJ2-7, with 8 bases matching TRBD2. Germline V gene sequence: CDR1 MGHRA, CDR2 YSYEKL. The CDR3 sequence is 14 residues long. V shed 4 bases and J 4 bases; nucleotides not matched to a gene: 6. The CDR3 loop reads CASSPGRERYEQYF. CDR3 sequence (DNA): TGCGCCAGCAGCCCCGGGAGGGAGAGGTACGAGCAGTACTTC.

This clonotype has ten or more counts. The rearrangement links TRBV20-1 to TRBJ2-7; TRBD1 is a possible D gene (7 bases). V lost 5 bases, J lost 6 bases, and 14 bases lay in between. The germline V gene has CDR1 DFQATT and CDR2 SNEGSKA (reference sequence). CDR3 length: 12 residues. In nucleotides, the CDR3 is TGCAGTGCTGAGGATCAGGGGGGCGAGCAGTACTTC. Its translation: CSAEDQGGEQYF.

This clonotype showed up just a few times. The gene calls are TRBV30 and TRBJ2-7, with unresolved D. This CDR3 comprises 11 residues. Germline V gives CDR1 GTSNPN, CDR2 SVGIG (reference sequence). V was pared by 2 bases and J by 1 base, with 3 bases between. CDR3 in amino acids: CAWSPSYEQYF. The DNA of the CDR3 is TGTGCCTGGAGTCCGTCCTACGAGCAGTACTTC.

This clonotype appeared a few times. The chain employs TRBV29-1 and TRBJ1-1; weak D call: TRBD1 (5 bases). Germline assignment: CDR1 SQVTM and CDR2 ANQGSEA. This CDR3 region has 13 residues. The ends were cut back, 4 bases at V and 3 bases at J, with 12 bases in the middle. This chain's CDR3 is CSVGKGRDTEAFF. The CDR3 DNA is TGCAGCGTTGGAAAGGGGCGCGACACTGAAGCTTTCTTT. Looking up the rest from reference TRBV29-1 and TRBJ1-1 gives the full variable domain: SAVISQKPSRDICQRGTSLTIQCQVDSQVTMMFWYRQQPGQSLTLIATANQGSEATYESGFVIDKFPISRPNLTFSTLTVSNMSPEDSSIYLCSVGKGRDTEAFFGQGTRLTVV.

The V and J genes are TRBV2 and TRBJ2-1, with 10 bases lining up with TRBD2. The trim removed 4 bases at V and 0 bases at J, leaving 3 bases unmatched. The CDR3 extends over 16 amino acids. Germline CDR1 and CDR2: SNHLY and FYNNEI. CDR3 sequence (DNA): TGTGCCAGCAGTGGTTTAGCGGGGGGCTCCTACAATGAGCAGTTCTTC. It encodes CASSGLAGGSYNEQFF. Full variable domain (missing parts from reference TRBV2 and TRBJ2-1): EPEVTQTPSHQVTQMGQEVILRCVPISNHLYFYWYRQILGQKVEFLVSFYNNEISEKSEIFDDQFSVERPDGSNFTLKIRSTKLEDSAMYFCASSGLAGGSYNEQFFGPGTRLTVL.

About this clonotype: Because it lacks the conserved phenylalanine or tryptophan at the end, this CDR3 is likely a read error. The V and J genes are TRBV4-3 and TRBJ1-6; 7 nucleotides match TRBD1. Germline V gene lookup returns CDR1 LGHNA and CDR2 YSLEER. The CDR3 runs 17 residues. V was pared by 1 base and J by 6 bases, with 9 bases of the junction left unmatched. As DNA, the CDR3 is TGCGCCAGCAGCCAAGGTGTCATGGGGGACAGTAATTCACCCCTCCACATT. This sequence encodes CASSQGVMGDSNSPLHI.

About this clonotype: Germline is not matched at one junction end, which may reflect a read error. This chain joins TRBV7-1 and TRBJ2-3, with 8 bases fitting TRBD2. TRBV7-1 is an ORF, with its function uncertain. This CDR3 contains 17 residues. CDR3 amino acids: CASSTAERGRYTDTQYF. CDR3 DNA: TGTGCCAGCAGCACAGCGGAGCGGGGGCGTTACACAGATACGCAGTATTTT.

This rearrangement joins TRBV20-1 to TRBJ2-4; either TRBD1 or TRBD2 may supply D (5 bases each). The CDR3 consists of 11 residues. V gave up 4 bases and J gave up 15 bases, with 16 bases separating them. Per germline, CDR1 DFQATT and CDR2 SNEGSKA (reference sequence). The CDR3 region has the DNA TGCAGTGCTATGGGACCCCCATCCCTGTACTTC. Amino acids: CSAMGPPSLYF.

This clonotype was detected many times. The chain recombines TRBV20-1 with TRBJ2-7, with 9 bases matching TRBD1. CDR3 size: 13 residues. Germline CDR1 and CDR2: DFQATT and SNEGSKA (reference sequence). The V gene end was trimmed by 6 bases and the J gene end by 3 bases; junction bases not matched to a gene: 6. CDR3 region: CSAAMTGGYEQYF. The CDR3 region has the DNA TGCAGTGCAGCTATGACAGGGGGCTACGAGCAGTACTTC.

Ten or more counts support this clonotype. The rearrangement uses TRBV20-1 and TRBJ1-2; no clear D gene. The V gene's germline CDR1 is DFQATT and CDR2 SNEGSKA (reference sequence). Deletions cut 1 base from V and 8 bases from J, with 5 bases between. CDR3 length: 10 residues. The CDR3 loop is CSARVGGYTF. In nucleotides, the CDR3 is TGCAGTGCTAGAGTTGGGGGCTACACCTTC.

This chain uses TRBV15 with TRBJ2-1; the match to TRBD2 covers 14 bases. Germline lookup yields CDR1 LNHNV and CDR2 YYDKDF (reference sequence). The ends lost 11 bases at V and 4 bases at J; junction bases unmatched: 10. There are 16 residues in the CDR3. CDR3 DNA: TGTGCCCTGACTAGCGGGAGGGCATCGGGTTACAATGAGCAGTTCTTC. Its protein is CALTSGRASGYNEQFF.

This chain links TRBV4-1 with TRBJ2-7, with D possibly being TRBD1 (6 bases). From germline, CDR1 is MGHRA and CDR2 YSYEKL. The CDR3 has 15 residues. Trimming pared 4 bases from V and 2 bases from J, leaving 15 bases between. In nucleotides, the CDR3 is TGCGCCAGCAGCCGATTCGGGGCAGGGGCCTACGAGCAGTACTTC. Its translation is CASSRFGAGAYEQYF.

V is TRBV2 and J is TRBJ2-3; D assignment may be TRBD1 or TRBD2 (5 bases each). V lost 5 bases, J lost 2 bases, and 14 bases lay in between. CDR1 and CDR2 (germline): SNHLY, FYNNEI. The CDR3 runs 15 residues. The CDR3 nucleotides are TGTGCCAGCAGTTCCGAGGGGCAAATCACAGATACGCAGTATTTT. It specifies CASSSEGQITDTQYF.

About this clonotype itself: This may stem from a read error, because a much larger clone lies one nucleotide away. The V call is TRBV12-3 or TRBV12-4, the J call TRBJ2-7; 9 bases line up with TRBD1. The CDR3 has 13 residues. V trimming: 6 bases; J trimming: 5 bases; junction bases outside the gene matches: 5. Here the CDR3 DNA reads TGTGCCAGCAGGAGGACAGGGGCCCACGAGCAGTACTTC. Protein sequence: CASRRTGAHEQYF.

The CDR3 nucleotides read TGTGCCAGCAGTGCGGGTGCCTATGGCTACACCTTC. The encoded protein is CASSAGAYGYTF. The chain is built from TRBV2 and TRBJ1-2, with D unresolved. Germline V gene data show CDR1 as SNHLY and CDR2 as FYNNEI. The V end was cut by 4 bases, the J end by 4 bases, with 7 bases between. The length of the CDR3 is 12 residues.

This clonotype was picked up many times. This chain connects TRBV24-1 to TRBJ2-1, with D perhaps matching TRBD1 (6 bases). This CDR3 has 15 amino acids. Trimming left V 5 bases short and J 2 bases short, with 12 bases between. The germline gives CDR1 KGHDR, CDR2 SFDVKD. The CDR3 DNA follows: TGTGCCACCAGTGGGTCAGGGGCCACCTACAATGAGCAGTTCTTC. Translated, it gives CATSGSGATYNEQFF.

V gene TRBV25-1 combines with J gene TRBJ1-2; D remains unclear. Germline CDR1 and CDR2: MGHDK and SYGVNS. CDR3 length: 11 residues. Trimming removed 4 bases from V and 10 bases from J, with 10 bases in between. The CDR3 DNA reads TGTGCCAGCAGTGGGTCGATGGTCTACACCTTC. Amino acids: CASSGSMVYTF.

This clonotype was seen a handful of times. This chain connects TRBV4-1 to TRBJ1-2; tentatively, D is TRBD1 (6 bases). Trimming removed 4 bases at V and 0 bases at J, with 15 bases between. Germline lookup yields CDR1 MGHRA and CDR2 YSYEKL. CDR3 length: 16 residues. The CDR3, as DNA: TGCGCCAGCAGCCCAGGGGTCCAGGACACTAACTATGGCTACACCTTC. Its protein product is CASSPGVQDTNYGYTF.

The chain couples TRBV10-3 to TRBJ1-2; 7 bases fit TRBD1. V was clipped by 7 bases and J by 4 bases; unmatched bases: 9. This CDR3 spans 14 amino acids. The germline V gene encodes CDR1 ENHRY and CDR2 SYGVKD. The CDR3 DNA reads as TGTGCCATCAAAGACAGGGAGGTATCCTATGGCTACACCTTC. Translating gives CAIKDREVSYGYTF.

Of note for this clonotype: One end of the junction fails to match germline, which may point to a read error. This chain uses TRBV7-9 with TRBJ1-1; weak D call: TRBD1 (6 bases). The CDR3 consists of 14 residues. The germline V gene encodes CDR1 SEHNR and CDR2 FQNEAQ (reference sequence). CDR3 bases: TGTGCCAGCAGCTTAGGGACAGCGAACACTGAAGCTCTCTTT. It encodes CASSLGTANTEALF.